Shown below are 6 T cell receptor beta chains from a single sample sequenced in a study of shared T cell receptors in the human thymus. The method was immunoSEQ multiplex PCR; TCRdb's version includes in-frame clones alone and lacks a portion of them. In the table there are about 610,000 clones, 88% of which are singletons. These data were likewise used in another study, on human thymus T cells.

Input material: thymocytes. These receptor sequences come from a boy in the first two years of life with a congenital heart defect.

The chain couples TRBV14 to TRBJ2-5; 7 nucleotides line up with TRBD2. The ends lost 4 bases at V and 4 bases at J; junction bases unmatched: 15. This CDR3 has 17 residues. Looked up from germline, CDR1 is SGHDN and CDR2 is FVKESK. CDR3: CASSPPRPGWGGETQYF. In DNA, the CDR3 is TGTGCCAGCAGCCCCCCGAGGCCGGGGTGGGGGGGAGAGACCCAGTACTTC. The full variable domain, with the rest looked up from reference TRBV14 and TRBJ2-5, is EAGVTQFPSHSVIEKGQTVTLRCDPISGHDNLYWYRRVMGKEIKFLLHFVKESKQDESGMPNNRFLAERTGGTYSTLKVQPAELEDSGVYFCASSPPRPGWGGETQYFGPGTRLLVL.

The chain carries TRBV7-7 and TRBJ2-7, with 12 bases matching TRBD1. Trimming removed 5 bases from V and 4 bases from J; junction bases left unmatched: 24. This CDR3 spans 21 amino acids. Germline lookup yields CDR1 SSHAT and CDR2 FNYEAQ (reference sequence). CDR3 nucleotide sequence: TGTGCCAGCAGCCCGGGACAGGGGGCGGGTAGCGGGAGCCCCTGGAGTTACGAGCAGTACTTC. This sequence encodes CASSPGQGAGSGSPWSYEQYF.

This clone was detected once. The chain recombines TRBV9 with TRBJ1-2; TRBD1 is a possible D gene (5 bases). V dropped 4 bases and J dropped 5 bases, with 15 bases sitting between them. Germline-derived CDR1 and CDR2 are SGDLS and YYNGEE. This CDR3 is built from 14 residues. The CDR3 nucleotides are TGTGCCAGCAGCCTGACAGTCCAGGCTTATGGCTACACCTTC. This translates into CASSLTVQAYGYTF.

In nucleotides, the CDR3 is TGCGCCAGCAGCCCGCAACTAGCGGAGATCCAAGAGACCCAGTACTTC. Protein: CASSPQLAEIQETQYF. This chain connects TRBV4-1 to TRBJ2-5; TRBD2 agrees at 8 bases. Germline V lookup: CDR1 MGHRA, CDR2 YSYEKL. The CDR3 totals 16 residues. Losses at the gene ends were 4 bases for V and 1 base for J; bases not matched to a gene: 8.

J is TRBJ1-2 and V is TRBV19, with 7 nucleotides matching TRBD1. CDR1 and CDR2 (germline): LNHDA, SQIVND (reference sequence). With V trimmed by 7 bases and J by 7 bases, 12 bases remained unmatched. This CDR3 has 14 residues. The chain's CDR3 is CASMAGGRGTGYTF. The CDR3 DNA reads as TGTGCCAGTATGGCCGGAGGCAGGGGGACTGGCTACACCTTC.

The chain uses TRBV9 and TRBJ2-7; 12 bases are shared with TRBD1. This CDR3 has 15 amino acids. Losses at the gene ends were 4 bases for V and 7 bases for J; bases not matched to a gene: 9. In germline, CDR1 is SGDLS, CDR2 YYNGEE. This chain's CDR3 is CASSPTGQGAREQYF. The CDR3 region has the DNA TGTGCCAGCAGCCCTACGGGACAGGGGGCGCGGGAGCAGTACTTC. Together with reference TRBV9 and TRBJ2-7, the CDR3 gives the full variable domain: DSGVTQTPKHLITATGQRVTLRCSPRSGDLSVYWYQQSLDQGLQFLIQYYNGEERAKGNILERFSAQQFPDLHSELNLSSLELGDSALYFCASSPTGQGAREQYFGPGTRLTVT.